The T cell receptor (beta chain) described here comes from a study of somatic mutations in cytotoxic T cells in rheumatoid arthritis (dated by TCRdb to the late 2010s). As for the study more broadly: Peripheral blood (approximately 32 ml EDTA) was collected from patients immediately after diagnosis and before any treatment began. Sorted V beta1+ cells also underwent TCRB sequencing, and some V beta antibody-stained T-cell populations were flow-sorted at nearly 100% purity on a FACSAria II or Sony SH800. Whether expanded CD8+ T-cell clones in untreated, newly diagnosed rheumatoid arthritis carry somatic mutations was the study question, and clonality was characterized with TCRB deep sequencing. A total of some 63 rheumatoid arthritis patients and over 15 healthy controls underwent TCRB deep sequencing. The median ages of the patient and control groups were essentially identical.

Genomic DNA underwent TCRB CDR3 sequencing using the immunoSEQ assay. In the authors' own workflow: Patient CD8+ clones larger than 1% were compared against published virus-specific TCRB sequences, and only a few matched. Only productive TCRB rearrangements were included in the analyses. Clonality was expressed as a Shannon entropy-based productive clonality index, with each clone defined by a unique TCRB CDR3 sequence. Repertoire overlap between two samples was calculated from the template counts of each clone relative to total templates per sample. V-gene usage from TCRB sequencing and V-gene usage measured by flow cytometry were correlated (Spearman r of approximately 0.59). TCRdb took this table from immuneACCESS and kept in-frame rearrangements with V and J called. Such tables lack part of the clones; where checked against another copy, unresolved V genes explain under half of the gap, and the rest is unexplained. From that table come the V and J calls and clone size; the DNA was used to work out D and trimming. This sample is represented by approximately 7,900 clones; more than 65% of them were singletons. The top ten clones comprise about 40% of the sample.

Positive magnetic bead selection on an AutoMACS was used to isolate CD4+ and CD8+ cells, with flow cytometry used to check purity. Clonal expansions were first screened by flow cytometry with a TCR V beta antibody panel, then characterized by TCRB deep sequencing of sorted CD8+ fractions. Peripheral blood mononuclear cells were obtained using density gradient separation with Ficoll-Paque PLUS. DNA from CD4-enriched, CD8-enriched or PBMC samples was extracted using Nucleospin Tissue or Tissue XS kits and then quantified on a Qubit 2.0 fluorometer. V is shortened by 1 base, J by 5 bases, and the region joining them spans 17 bases. CDR1 MGHRA and CDR2 YSYEKL are derived from the germline V gene. Taken from cysteine to phenylalanine, the CDR3 has 16 residues. Just the 48-base CDR3 DNA is kept, in frame starting at base 1. The paper's findings and limits, for the study overall: The largest CD8+ clone made up more than 20% of CD8+ cells in about an eighth of the 65 patients, and blood and synovial fluid shared several identical CD8+ TCRB sequences. CD8+ T-cell clonality did not differ significantly between rheumatoid arthritis patients and age-matched healthy controls. The antigen targets of the expanded CD8+ clones were unknown, and absence from virus-specific databases did not rule out viral specificity. CD8+ clonality increased with age in patients (Spearman r ~ 0.5) but not in healthy controls. The slight TRBV07 underrepresentation in patients was not adjusted for multiple comparisons.

In regard to this clone: This clone's antigen is unknown. No base-level quality is on record; no much larger clone is a single base apart.

This receptor was obtained from an adult with rheumatoid arthritis. Sequences were obtained from CD8+ T cells sorted from blood. The receptor chain draws on TRBV4-1 and TRBJ1-1; the D segment cannot be called with confidence. The CDR3 is CASSQGKTRERTEAFF. The sequenced DNA is TGCGCCAGCAGCCAAGGCAAGACAAGAGAGAGGACTGAAGCTTTCTTT.